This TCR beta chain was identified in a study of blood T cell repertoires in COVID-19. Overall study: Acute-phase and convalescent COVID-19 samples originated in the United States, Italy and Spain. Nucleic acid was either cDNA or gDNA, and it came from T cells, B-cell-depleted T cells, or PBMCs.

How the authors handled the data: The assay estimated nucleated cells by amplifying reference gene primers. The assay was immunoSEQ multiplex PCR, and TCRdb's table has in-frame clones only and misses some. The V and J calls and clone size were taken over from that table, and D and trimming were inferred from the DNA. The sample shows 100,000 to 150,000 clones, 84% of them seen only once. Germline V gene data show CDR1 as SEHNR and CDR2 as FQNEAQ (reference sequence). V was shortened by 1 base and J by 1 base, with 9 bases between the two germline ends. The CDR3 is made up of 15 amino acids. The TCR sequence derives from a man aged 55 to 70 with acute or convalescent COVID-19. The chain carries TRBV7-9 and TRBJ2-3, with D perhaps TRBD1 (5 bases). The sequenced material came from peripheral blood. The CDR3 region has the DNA TGTGCCAGCAGCTTAGGCGCGACAGGCACAGATACGCAGTATTTT. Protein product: CASSLGATGTDTQYF.